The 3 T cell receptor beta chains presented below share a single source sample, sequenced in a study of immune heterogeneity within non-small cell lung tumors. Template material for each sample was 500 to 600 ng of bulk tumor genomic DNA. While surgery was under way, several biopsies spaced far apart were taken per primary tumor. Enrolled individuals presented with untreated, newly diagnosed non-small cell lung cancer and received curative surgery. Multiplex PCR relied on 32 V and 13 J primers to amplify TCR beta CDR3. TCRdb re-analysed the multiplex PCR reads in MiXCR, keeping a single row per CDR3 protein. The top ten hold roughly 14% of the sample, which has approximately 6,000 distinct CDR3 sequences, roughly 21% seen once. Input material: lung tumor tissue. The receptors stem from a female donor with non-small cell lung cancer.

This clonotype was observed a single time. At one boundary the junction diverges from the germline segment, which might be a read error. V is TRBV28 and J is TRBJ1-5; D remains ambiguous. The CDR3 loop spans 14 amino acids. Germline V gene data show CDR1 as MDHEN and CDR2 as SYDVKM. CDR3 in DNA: TGTTCCAGCTGCCCGGGGTGGGGAAATCAGCCCCAGCATTTT. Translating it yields CSSCPGWGNQPQHF. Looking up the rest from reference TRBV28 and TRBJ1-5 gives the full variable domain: DVKVTQSSRYLVKRTGEKVFLECVQDMDHENMFWYRQDPGLGLRLIYFSYDVKMKEKGDIPEGYSVSREKKERFSLILESASTNQTSMYLCSSCPGWGNQPQHFGDGTRLSIL.

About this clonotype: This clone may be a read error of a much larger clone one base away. CDR3 nucleotides: TGTGCCAGCACCCTCCCCACTCTAGTGGGAATTTACAATGAGCAGTTCTTC. Protein: CASTLPTLVGIYNEQFF. This sequence joins TRBV28 and TRBJ2-1; D ambiguous. The CDR3 has 17 amino acids. Between the trimmed V and J ends, which lost 7 bases and 4 bases, there was a span of 23 bases. Germline loops: CDR1 MDHEN, CDR2 SYDVKM. Drawing the rest from reference TRBV28 and TRBJ2-1, the complete variable domain is DVKVTQSSRYLVKRTGEKVFLECVQDMDHENMFWYRQDPGLGLRLIYFSYDVKMKEKGDIPEGYSVSREKKERFSLILESASTNQTSMYLCASTLPTLVGIYNEQFFGPGTRLTVL.

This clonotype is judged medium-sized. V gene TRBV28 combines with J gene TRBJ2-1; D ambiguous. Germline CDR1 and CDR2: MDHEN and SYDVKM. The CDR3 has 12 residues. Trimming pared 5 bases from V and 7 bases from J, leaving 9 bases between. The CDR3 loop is CASSLSINEQFF. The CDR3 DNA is TGTGCCAGCAGTCTCTCTATTAATGAGCAGTTCTTC.